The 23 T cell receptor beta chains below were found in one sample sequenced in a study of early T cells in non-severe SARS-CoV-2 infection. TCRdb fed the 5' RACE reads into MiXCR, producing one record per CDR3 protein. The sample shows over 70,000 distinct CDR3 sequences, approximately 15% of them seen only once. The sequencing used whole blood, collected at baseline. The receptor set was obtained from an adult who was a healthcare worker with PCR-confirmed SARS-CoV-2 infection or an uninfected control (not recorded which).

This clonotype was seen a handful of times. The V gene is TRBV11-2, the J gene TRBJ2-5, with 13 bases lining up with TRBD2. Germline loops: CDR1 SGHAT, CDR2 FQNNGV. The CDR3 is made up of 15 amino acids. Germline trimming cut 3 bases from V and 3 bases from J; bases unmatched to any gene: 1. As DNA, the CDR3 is TGTGCCAGCAGCTTCGGGACTAGCGGGGAAGAGACCCAGTACTTC. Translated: CASSFGTSGEETQYF.

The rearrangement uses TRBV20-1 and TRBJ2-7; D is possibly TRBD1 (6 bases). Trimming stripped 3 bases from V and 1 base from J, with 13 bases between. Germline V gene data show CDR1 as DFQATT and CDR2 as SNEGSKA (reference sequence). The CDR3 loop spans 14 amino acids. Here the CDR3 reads CSASRQGQSYEQYF. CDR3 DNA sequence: TGCAGTGCTAGTCGGCAGGGGCAATCCTACGAGCAGTACTTC.

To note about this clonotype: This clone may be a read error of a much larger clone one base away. This CDR3 is CASSLVRGTISSYEQYF. For the CDR3, the DNA is TGTGCCAGCAGTTTAGTCCGGGGGACGATAAGCTCCTACGAGCAGTACTTC. This sequence joins TRBV28 and TRBJ2-7, with D possibly matching TRBD2 (6 bases). V was cut by 2 bases and J by 0 bases, with 17 bases left in between. Germline loops: CDR1 MDHEN, CDR2 SYDVKM. The CDR3 runs to 17 residues.

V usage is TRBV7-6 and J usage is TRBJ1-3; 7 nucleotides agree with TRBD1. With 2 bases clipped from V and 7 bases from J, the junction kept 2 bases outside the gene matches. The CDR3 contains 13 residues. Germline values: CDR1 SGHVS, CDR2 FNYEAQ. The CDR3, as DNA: TGTGCCAGCAGCTTAACAGGGGTCAACACCATATATTTT. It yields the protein CASSLTGVNTIYF.

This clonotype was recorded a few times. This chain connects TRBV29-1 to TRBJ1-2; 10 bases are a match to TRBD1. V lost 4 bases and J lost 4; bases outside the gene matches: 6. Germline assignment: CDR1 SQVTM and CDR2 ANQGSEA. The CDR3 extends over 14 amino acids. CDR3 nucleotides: TGCAGCGTTGCCGGACAGGGGGTCTCCTATGGCTACACCTTC. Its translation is CSVAGQGVSYGYTF.

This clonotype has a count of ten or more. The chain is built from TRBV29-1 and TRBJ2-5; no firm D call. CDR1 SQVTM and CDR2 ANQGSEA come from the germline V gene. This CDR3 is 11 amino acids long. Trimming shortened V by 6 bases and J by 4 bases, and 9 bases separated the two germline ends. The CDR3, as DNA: TGCAGCGTGGTACCGGGAGAGACCCAGTACTTC. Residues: CSVVPGETQYF.

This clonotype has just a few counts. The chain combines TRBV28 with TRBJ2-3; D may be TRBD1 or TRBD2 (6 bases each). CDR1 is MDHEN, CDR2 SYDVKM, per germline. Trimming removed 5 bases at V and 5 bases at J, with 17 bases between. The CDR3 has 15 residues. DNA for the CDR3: TGTGCCAGCAGTCTACCGGACAGTAGCGGAGATACGCAGTATTTT. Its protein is CASSLPDSSGDTQYF.

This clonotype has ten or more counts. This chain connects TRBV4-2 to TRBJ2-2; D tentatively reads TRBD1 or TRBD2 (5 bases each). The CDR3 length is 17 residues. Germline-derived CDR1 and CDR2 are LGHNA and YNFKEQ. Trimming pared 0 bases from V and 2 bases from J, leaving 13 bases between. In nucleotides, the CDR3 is TGTGCCAGCAGCCAAGATCCAGGGACCGGAAACACCGGGGAGCTGTTTTTT. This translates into CASSQDPGTGNTGELFF.

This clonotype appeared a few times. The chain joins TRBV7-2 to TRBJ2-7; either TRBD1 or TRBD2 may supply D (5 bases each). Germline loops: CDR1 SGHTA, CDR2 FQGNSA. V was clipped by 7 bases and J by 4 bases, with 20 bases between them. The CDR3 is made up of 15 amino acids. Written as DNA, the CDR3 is TGTGCCAGCACCCCAGGCGGGTCAGGGCGGTACGAGCAGTACTTC. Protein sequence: CASTPGGSGRYEQYF.

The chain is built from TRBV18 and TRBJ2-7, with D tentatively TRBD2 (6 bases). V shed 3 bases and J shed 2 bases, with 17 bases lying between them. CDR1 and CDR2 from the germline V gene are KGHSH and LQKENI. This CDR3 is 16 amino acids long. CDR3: CASSPVERTTPYEQYF. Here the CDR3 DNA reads TGTGCCAGCTCACCGGTAGAGAGGACTACCCCCTACGAGCAGTACTTC.

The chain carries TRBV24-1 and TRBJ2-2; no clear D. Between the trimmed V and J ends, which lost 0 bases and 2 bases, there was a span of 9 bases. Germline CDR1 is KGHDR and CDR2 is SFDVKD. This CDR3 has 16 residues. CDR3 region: CATSDLPMENTGELFF. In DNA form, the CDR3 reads TGTGCCACCAGTGATTTGCCGATGGAAAACACCGGGGAGCTGTTTTTT.

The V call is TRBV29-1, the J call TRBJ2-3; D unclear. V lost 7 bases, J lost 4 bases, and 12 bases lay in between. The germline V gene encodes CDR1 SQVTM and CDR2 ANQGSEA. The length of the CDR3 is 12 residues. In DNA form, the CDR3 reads TGCAGCGATGACTCAGGTTCAGATACGCAGTATTTT. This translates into CSDDSGSDTQYF.

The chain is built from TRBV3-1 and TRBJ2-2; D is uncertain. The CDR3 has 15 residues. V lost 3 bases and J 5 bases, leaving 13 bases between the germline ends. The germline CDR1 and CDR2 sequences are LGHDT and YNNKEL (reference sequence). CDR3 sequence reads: CASSHPTQGTGELFF. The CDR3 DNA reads TGTGCCAGCAGCCATCCAACTCAAGGGACCGGGGAGCTGTTTTTT.

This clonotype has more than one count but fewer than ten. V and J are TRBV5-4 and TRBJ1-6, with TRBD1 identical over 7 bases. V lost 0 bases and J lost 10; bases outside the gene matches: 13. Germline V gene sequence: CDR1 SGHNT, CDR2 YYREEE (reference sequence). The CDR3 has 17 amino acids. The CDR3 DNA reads TGTGCCAGCAGCTTGGAAGCCGTTGGGACAGTCACATCACCCCTCCACTTT. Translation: CASSLEAVGTVTSPLHF.

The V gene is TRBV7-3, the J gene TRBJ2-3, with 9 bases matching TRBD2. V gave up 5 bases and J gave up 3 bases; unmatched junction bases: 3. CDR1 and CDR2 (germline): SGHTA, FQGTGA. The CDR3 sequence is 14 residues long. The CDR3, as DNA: TGTGCCAGCAGCATTAGCGGGAGTACAGATACGCAGTATTTT. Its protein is CASSISGSTDTQYF.

The CDR3 loop reads CSATNPGLAGPTYNEQFF. The CDR3, as DNA: TGCAGTGCTACCAACCCGGGACTAGCGGGGCCTACCTACAATGAGCAGTTCTTC. This rearrangement joins TRBV20-1 to TRBJ2-1; the match to TRBD2 covers 13 bases. In germline, CDR1 is DFQATT, CDR2 SNEGSKA (reference sequence). The CDR3 runs to 18 residues. J gave up 2 bases and V 4 bases, and 11 bases lay outside the gene matches.

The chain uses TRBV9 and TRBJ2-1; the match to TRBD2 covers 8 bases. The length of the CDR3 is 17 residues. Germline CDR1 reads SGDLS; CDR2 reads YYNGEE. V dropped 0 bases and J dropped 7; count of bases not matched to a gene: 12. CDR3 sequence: CASSVGGGGLAANEQFF. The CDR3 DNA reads TGTGCCAGCAGCGTAGGCGGCGGGGGGCTAGCGGCAAATGAGCAGTTCTTC. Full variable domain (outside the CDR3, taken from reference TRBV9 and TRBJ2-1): DSGVTQTPKHLITATGQRVTLRCSPRSGDLSVYWYQQSLDQGLQFLIQYYNGEERAKGNILERFSAQQFPDLHSELNLSSLELGDSALYFCASSVGGGGLAANEQFFGPGTRLTVL.

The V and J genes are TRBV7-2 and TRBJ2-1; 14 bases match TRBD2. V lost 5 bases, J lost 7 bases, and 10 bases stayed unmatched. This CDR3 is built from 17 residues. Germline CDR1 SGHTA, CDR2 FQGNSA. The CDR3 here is CASSPLGTSGRQNEQFF. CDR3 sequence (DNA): TGTGCCAGCAGCCCACTGGGGACTAGCGGGAGACAAAATGAGCAGTTCTTC.

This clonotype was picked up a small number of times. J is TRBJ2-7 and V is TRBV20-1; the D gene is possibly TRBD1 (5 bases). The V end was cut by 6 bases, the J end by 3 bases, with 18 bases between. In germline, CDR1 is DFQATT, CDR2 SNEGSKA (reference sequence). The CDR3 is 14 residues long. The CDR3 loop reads CSAKDTTQIYEQYF. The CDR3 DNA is TGCAGTGCAAAGGACACAACCCAAATCTACGAGCAGTACTTC.

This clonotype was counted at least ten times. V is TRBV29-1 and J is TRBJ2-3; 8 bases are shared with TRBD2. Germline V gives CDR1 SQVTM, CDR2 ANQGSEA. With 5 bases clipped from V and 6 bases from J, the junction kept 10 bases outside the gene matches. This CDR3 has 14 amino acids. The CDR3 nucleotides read TGCAGCGTTTCCCTCCGGGGGGGGGATGATACGCAGTATTTT. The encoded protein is CSVSLRGGDDTQYF.

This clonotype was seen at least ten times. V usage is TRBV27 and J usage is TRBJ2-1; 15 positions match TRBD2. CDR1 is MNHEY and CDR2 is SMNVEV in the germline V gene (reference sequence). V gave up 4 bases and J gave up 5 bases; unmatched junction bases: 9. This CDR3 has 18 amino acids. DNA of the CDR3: TGTGCCAGCAGTTCAGGGACTAGCGGGAGGATGGGGAACAATGAGCAGTTCTTC. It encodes CASSSGTSGRMGNNEQFF.

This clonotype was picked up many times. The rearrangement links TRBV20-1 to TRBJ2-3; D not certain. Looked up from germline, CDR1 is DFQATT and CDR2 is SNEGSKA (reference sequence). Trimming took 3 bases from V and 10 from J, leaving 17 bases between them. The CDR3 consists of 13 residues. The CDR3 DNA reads TGCAGTGCTAGCGGGCTAGTTGTAACCGCGCAGTATTTT. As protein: CSASGLVVTAQYF.

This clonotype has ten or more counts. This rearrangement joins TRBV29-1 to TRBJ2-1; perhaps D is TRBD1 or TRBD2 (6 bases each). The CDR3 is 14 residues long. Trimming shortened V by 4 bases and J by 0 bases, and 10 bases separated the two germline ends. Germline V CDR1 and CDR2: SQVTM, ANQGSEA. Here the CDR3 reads CSVGRGASYNEQFF. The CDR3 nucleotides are TGCAGCGTTGGGAGGGGGGCCTCCTACAATGAGCAGTTCTTC.